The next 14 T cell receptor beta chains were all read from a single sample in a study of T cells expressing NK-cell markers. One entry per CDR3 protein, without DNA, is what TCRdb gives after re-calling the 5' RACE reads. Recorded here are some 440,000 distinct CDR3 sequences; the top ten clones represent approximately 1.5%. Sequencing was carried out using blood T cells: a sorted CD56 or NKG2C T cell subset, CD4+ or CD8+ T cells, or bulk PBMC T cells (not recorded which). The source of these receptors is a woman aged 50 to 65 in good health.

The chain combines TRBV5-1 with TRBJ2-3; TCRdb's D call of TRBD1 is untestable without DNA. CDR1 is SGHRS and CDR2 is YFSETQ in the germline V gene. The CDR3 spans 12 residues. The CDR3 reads CASRDKPDTQYF.

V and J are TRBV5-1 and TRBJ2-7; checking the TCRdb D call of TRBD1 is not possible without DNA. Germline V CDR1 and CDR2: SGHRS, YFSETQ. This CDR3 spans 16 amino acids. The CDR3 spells CASSLTRTVPRGEQYF.

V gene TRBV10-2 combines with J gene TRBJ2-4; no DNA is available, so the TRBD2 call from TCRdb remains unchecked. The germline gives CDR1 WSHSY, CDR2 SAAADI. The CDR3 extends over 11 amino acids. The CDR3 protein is CATLAGIIQYF.

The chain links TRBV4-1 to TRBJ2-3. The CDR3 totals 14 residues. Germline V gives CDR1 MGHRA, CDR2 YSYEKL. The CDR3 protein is CASSQILLTDTQYF.

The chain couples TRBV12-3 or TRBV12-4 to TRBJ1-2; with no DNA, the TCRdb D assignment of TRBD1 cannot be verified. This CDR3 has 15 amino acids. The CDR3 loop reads CATLPRGTTLYGYTF.

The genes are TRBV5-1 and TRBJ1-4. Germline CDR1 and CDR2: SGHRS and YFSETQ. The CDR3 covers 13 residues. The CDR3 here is CASSLPESEKLFF.

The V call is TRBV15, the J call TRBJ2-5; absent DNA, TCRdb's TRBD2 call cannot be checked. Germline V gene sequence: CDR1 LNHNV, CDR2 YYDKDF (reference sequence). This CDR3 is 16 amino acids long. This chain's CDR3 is CATSRESPSRGETQYF.

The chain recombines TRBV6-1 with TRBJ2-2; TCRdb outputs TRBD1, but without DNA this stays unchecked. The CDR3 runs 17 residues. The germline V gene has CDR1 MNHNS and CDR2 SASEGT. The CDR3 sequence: CASTKTWTGANTGELFF.

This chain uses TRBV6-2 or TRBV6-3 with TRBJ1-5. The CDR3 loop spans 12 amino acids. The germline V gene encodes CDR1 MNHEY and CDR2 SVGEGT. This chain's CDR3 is CASSFPPDPQHF.

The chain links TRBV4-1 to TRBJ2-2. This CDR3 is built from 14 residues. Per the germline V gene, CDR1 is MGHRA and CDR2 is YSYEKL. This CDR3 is CASSRQTNTGELFF.

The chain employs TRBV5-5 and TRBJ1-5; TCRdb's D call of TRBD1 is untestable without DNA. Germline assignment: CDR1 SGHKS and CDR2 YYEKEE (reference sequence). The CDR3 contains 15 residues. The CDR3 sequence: CASSLIVGDNQPQHF.

CDR3 region: CASSSRDHNEQFF. This rearrangement joins TRBV5-6 to TRBJ2-1; TCRdb names TRBD1, which stays unverified in the absence of DNA. The CDR3 extends over 13 amino acids. The germline gives CDR1 SGHDT, CDR2 YYEEEE.

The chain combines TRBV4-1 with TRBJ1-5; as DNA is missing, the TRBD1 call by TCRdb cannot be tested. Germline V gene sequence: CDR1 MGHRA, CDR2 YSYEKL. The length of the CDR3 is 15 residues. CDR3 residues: CASSQQGLSNQPQHF.

This CDR3 reads CASSQGLGSGANVLTF. This sequence joins TRBV4-1 and TRBJ2-6. Germline-derived CDR1 and CDR2 are MGHRA and YSYEKL. The CDR3 contains 16 residues.